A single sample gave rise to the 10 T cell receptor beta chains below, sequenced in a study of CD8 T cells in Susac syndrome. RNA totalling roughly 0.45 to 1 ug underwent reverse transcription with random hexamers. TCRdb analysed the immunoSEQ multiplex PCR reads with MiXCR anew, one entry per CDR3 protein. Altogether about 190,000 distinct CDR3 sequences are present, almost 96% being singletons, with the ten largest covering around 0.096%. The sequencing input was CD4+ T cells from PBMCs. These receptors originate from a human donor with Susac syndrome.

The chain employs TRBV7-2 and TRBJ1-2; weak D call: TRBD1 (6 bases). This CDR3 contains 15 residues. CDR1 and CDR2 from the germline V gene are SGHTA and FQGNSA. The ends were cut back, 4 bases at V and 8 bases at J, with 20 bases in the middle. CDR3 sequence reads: CASSSTLPGAGGYTF. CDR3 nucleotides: TGTGCCAGCAGCTCCACCTTGCCAGGGGCGGGGGGCTACACCTTC.

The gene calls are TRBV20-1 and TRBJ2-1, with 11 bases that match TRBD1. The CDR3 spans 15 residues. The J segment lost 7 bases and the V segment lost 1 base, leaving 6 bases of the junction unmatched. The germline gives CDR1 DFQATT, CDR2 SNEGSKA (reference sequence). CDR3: CSARGTGGADNEQFF. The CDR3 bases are TGCAGTGCTAGAGGGACAGGGGGCGCAGATAATGAGCAGTTCTTC.

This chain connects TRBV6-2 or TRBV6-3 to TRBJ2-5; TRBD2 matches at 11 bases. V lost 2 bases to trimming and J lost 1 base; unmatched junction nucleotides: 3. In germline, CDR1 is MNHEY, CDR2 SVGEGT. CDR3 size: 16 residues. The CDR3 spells CASSYPGLAVQETQYF. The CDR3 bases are TGTGCCAGCAGTTACCCGGGACTAGCGGTCCAAGAGACCCAGTACTTC.

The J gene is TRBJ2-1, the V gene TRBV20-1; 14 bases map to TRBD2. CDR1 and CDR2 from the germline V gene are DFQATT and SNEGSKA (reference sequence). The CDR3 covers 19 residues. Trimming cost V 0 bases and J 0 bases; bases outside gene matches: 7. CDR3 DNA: TGCAGTGCTAGAGACCCGGGACTAGCGGGGGCAAGCTCCTACAATGAGCAGTTCTTC. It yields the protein CSARDPGLAGASSYNEQFF.

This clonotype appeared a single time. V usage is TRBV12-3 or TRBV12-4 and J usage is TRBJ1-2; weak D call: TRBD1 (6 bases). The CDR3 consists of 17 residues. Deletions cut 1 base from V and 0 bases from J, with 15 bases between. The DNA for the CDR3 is TGTGCCAGCAGTTTAGGGGGTAGAGGGGGAGCTAACTATGGCTACACCTTC. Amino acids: CASSLGGRGGANYGYTF.

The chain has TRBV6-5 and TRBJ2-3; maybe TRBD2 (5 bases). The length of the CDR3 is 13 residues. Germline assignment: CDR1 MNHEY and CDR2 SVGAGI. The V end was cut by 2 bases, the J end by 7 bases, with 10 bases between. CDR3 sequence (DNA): TGTGCCAGCAGTTACCCTGACTACTATACGCAGTATTTT. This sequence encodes CASSYPDYYTQYF.

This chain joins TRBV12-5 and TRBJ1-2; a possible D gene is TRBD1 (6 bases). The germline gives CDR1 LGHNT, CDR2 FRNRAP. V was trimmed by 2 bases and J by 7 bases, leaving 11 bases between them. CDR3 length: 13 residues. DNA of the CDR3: TGTGCTAGTGGTTTGATGGGGGCCGGTGGCTACACCTTC. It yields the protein CASGLMGAGGYTF.

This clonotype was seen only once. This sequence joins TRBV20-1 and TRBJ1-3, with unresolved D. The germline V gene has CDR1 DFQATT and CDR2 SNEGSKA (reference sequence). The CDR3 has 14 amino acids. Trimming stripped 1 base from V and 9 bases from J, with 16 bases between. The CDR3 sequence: CSARVVADVGTIYF. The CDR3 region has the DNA TGCAGTGCTAGAGTCGTAGCCGACGTGGGCACCATATATTTT.

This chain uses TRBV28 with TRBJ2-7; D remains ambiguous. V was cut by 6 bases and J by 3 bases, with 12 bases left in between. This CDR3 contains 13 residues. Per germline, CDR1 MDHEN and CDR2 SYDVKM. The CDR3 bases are TGTGCCAGCAGCATTAGTTCCGACTACGAGCAGTACTTC. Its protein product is CASSISSDYEQYF.

The CDR3 sequence: CAWSRLYTGELFF. For the CDR3, the DNA is TGTGCCTGGAGCCGTCTATACACCGGGGAGCTGTTTTTT. The genes are TRBV30 and TRBJ2-2; no reliable D call. Trimming removed 3 bases at V and 3 bases at J, with 8 bases between. The CDR3 totals 13 residues. Germline CDR1 and CDR2: GTSNPN and SVGIG (reference sequence). The whole variable domain, filled in from reference TRBV30 and TRBJ2-2, reads SQTIHQWPATLVQPVGSPLSLECTVEGTSNPNLYWYRQAAGRGLQLLFYSVGIGQISSEVPQNLSASRPQDRQFILSSKKLLLSDSGFYLCAWSRLYTGELFFGEGSRLTVL.